A selection of T cell receptor beta chains follows, all from one sample in a study of OX40 agonist ivuxolimab in advanced cancers. Method: immunoSEQ multiplex PCR; TCRdb's copy keeps in-frame clones and lacks some. Of tens of thousands of clones listed, 70% to 90% are singletons. Sequences were derived from CD4+ or CD8+ T cells sorted from blood, sampled in a trial of the OX40 agonist ivuxolimab. Every receptor here comes from an adult with an advanced solid tumor such as melanoma, head and neck, liver or kidney cancer. Each CDR3 is given with its conserved first and last residue. A D gene is named only where the DNA matches it firmly. Size is stated for part of the rows, as once, few or many counts, or as a class when the clone is expanded.

>TRBV28|NA|TRBJ1-2|NA
CASSTQLFGYTF
TGTGCCAGTTCTACTCAACTATTTGGCTACACCTTC
>TRBV2|TRBD1|TRBJ1-2|NA
CASRVGQGAPRDYGYTF
TGTGCCAGCAGAGTAGGACAGGGGGCGCCCCGGGACTATGGCTACACCTTC
>TRBV19|NA|TRBJ1-1|NA
CASSIGGTGYTEAFF
TGTGCCAGTAGTATAGGGGGTACAGGGTACACTGAAGCTTTCTTT
>TRBV4-1|NA|TRBJ1-3|few
CASSLGDGPNSGNTIYF
TGCGCCAGCAGCCTCGGGGACGGCCCCAACTCTGGAAACACCATATATTTT
>TRBV27|NA|TRBJ1-4|NA
CASSSLGGRAEKLFF
TGTGCCAGCAGTTCGTTGGGGGGTAGGGCTGAAAAACTGTTTTTT
>TRBV18|NA|TRBJ1-5|NA
CASSPPTGRTLNQPQHF
TGTGCCAGCTCACCACCGACTGGACGGACGCTCAATCAGCCCCAGCATTTT
>TRBV5-1|NA|TRBJ2-7|NA
CASSLVGGRTYEQYF
TGCGCCAGCAGCTTGGTGGGGGGGCGCACCTACGAGCAGTACTTC
>TRBV10-1|TRBD2|TRBJ2-7|medium-sized
CASSDLVAGVREQYF
TGCGCCAGCAGTGACTTGGTAGCGGGAGTGCGAGAGCAGTACTTC
>TRBV29-1|NA|TRBJ2-1|NA
CSVEPGFSYNEQFF
TGCAGCGTTGAACCGGGATTCTCCTACAATGAGCAGTTCTTC
>TRBV9|TRBD2|TRBJ2-2|NA
CASSGQTSGGRNTGELFF
TGTGCCAGCAGCGGCCAGACTAGCGGGGGAAGGAACACCGGGGAGCTGTTTTTT
>TRBV9|TRBD1|TRBJ2-1|NA
CASSTHRGRNEQFF
TGTGCCAGCAGCACCCACAGGGGGCGAAATGAGCAGTTCTTC
>TRBV11-3|TRBD2|TRBJ2-3|NA
CASSQGLAGVADTQYF
TGTGCCAGCAGCCAGGGACTAGCGGGAGTAGCAGATACGCAGTATTTT
>TRBV6-6|NA|TRBJ2-7|once
CASSLYPPDISYEQYF
TGTGCCAGCAGCCTTTACCCCCCGGACATCTCCTACGAGCAGTACTTC
>TRBV9|NA|TRBJ2-5|NA
CASSTRQGMETQYF
TGTGCCAGCAGCACTCGTCAGGGTATGGAGACCCAGTACTTC
>TRBV11-2|NA|TRBJ2-7|few
CASSTPRGNSYEQYF
TGTGCCAGCAGCACACCCCGGGGGAACTCCTACGAGCAGTACTTC
>TRBV10-1|TRBD2|TRBJ2-1|NA
CASSVSGAEYNEQFF
TGCGCCAGCAGTGTTAGCGGGGCCGAATACAATGAGCAGTTCTTC
>TRBV7-8|NA|TRBJ2-1|NA
CASSLVLGRPYNEQFF
TGTGCCAGCAGCTTAGTCCTGGGTAGGCCCTACAATGAGCAGTTCTTC
>TRBV19|NA|TRBJ2-7|NA
CASSSGTDFYEQYF
TGTGCCAGTAGTAGCGGGACAGACTTCTACGAGCAGTACTTC
>TRBV6-5|NA|TRBJ2-1|NA
CASSYLARGYNEQFF
TGTGCCAGCAGCTATCTCGCGAGGGGGTACAATGAGCAGTTCTTC
>TRBV5-8|NA|TRBJ2-5|NA
CASSLYSYGETQYF
TGTGCCAGCAGCTTGTACAGTTACGGGGAGACCCAGTACTTC
>TRBV7-3|NA|TRBJ1-5|NA
CASSFGPTSNQPQHF
TGTGCCAGCAGCTTCGGACCGACTAGCAATCAGCCCCAGCATTTT
>TRBV15|NA|TRBJ1-5|NA
CATSANRNSNQPQHF
TGTGCCACCAGCGCCAACAGAAATAGCAATCAGCCCCAGCATTTT
>TRBV7-2|NA|TRBJ2-5|NA
CASSLIETQYF
TGTGCCAGCAGCTTAATAGAGACCCAGTACTTC
>TRBV7-2|NA|TRBJ1-2|NA
CASSFVGNYGYTF
TGTGCCAGCAGCTTTGTGGGAAACTATGGCTACACCTTC
>TRBV18|TRBD1|TRBJ1-6|NA
CASSPREGGMRSPLHF
TGTGCCAGCTCACCACGCGAAGGGGGCATGAGATCACCCCTCCACTTT
>TRBV28|TRBD2|TRBJ2-1|NA
CASRMSGGVYNEQFF
TGTGCCAGCAGGATGAGCGGGGGGGTCTACAATGAGCAGTTCTTC
>TRBV18|TRBD1|TRBJ1-4|once
CASSKQGNEKLFF
TGTGCCAGCTCGAAACAGGGGAATGAAAAACTGTTTTTT
>TRBV4-3|NA|TRBJ2-7|NA
CASSQTTGNPYEQYF
TGCGCCAGCAGCCAGACAACAGGGAATCCCTACGAGCAGTACTTC
>TRBV7-9|NA|TRBJ1-2|NA
CASSFNEGNGYTF
TGTGCCAGCAGCTTTAATGAAGGGAATGGCTACACCTTC
>TRBV15|NA|TRBJ1-6|NA
CATSRGREGNSPLHF
TGTGCCACCAGCAGAGGGAGGGAGGGTAATTCACCCCTCCACTTT
>TRBV4-1|NA|TRBJ2-1|NA
CASSVGASYNEQFF
TGCGCCAGCAGCGTGGGGGCCTCCTACAATGAGCAGTTCTTC
>TRBV6-5|NA|TRBJ1-4|NA
CASSSSGDQLFF
TGTGCCAGCAGTTCCTCAGGGGATCAACTGTTTTTT
>TRBV7-8|TRBD2|TRBJ2-1|NA
CASSSWTSDYNEQFF
TGTGCCAGCAGCTCGTGGACTAGCGACTACAATGAGCAGTTCTTC
>TRBV6-1|NA|TRBJ2-5|NA
CASSEFLQFQETQYF
TGTGCCAGCAGTGAATTTTTGCAGTTTCAAGAGACCCAGTACTTC
>TRBV4-1|TRBD2|TRBJ2-3|NA
CASSQVSIAGGQNTQYF
TGCGCCAGCAGCCAGGTATCCATAGCGGGGGGGCAAAATACGCAGTATTTT
>TRBV6-1|NA|TRBJ2-7|NA
CASRRDIGYEQYF
TGTGCCAGCAGGAGGGACATCGGCTACGAGCAGTACTTC
>TRBV7-9|NA|TRBJ2-7|NA
CASSLQGRSYEQYF
TGTGCCAGCAGCTTACAGGGACGGTCCTACGAGCAGTACTTC
>TRBV6-5|NA|TRBJ2-7|NA
CASSYVGQDEQYF
TGTGCCAGCAGTTACGTAGGACAAGACGAGCAGTACTTC
>TRBV19|NA|TRBJ1-1|NA
CASSIGADGSAEAFF
TGTGCCAGTAGTATAGGGGCTGACGGGTCGGCTGAAGCTTTCTTT